This record concerns one T cell receptor (beta chain) sequence. This table comes from immunoSEQ multiplex PCR, and its TCRdb copy is limited to in-frame clones, with some not included. The sample lists roughly 36,000 clones; about nine tenths were seen once. The data were taken from a study of T cell changes during pregnancy in multiple sclerosis. The source was CD8+ T cells from peripheral blood mononuclear cells, collected in the second trimester of pregnancy. The source of this sequence is a female donor with multiple sclerosis, enrolled in a pregnancy study.

Here the CDR3 reads CASSPLAGGRREQYF. The CDR3 nucleotides are TGTGCCAGCAGCCCTCTAGCGGGGGGGCGACGCGAGCAGTACTTC. The chain recombines TRBV27 with TRBJ2-7; 12 bases agree with TRBD2. The length of the CDR3 is 15 residues. Germline V lookup: CDR1 MNHEY, CDR2 SMNVEV (reference sequence). The V gene end was trimmed by 6 bases and the J gene end by 6 bases; junction bases not matched to a gene: 9.